These 21 T cell receptor beta chains were all obtained from the same sample, sequenced in a study of T cells expressing NK-cell markers. For each CDR3 protein, TCRdb gives one entry from its re-call of the 5' RACE reads, without DNA. Across some 190,000 distinct CDR3 sequences, the top ten clones capture over 20% of the sample. Sequenced sample: blood T cells: a sorted CD56 or NKG2C T cell subset, CD4+ or CD8+ T cells, or bulk PBMC T cells (not recorded which). The receptor set was obtained from a man aged 18-75 years in good health.

This chain uses TRBV13 with TRBJ2-3; TCRdb gives TRBD1 as the D gene, but with no DNA this cannot be confirmed. This CDR3 has 20 residues. CDR1 is PRHDT and CDR2 is FYEKMQ in the germline V gene (reference sequence). CDR3 loop: CASSFGLDQPIGALTDTQYF.

The chain couples TRBV5-6 to TRBJ2-2; TCRdb returns TRBD1, unconfirmable since there is no DNA. CDR1 is SGHDT, CDR2 YYEEEE, per germline. The CDR3 consists of 15 residues. The CDR3 loop reads CASTPSTLGTGELFF.

The V gene is TRBV9, the J gene TRBJ1-1; TCRdb indicates TRBD1, and absent DNA this call remains unverified. The length of the CDR3 is 15 residues. Per germline, CDR1 SGDLS and CDR2 YYNGEE. The CDR3 is CASSVAGTLTTEAFF.

The genes are TRBV15 and TRBJ1-1; the TCRdb call, TRBD1, lacks DNA for checking. The CDR3 is 15 residues long. CDR1 LNHNV and CDR2 YYDKDF come from the germline V gene (reference sequence). The chain's CDR3 is CATSRNPGGTTEAFF.

V gene TRBV19 combines with J gene TRBJ1-1; with no DNA, the TCRdb D assignment of TRBD1 cannot be verified. The CDR3 contains 11 residues. CDR1 and CDR2 (germline): LNHDA, SQIVND (reference sequence). The chain's CDR3 is CAIKQGPEAFF.

The chain links TRBV11-2 to TRBJ1-1. The germline gives CDR1 SGHAT, CDR2 FQNNGV. The CDR3 length is 15 residues. CDR3 region: CASSSTGSMNTEAFF.

The rearrangement links TRBV5-1 to TRBJ2-1; checking the TCRdb D call of TRBD2 is not possible without DNA. The CDR3 loop spans 20 amino acids. Per germline, CDR1 SGHRS and CDR2 YFSETQ. CDR3 amino acids: CASSLPTEFDGRGLDNEQFF.

V is TRBV14 and J is TRBJ2-7; the TCRdb call, TRBD1, lacks DNA for checking. There are 19 residues in the CDR3. CDR1 and CDR2 from the germline V gene are SGHDN and FVKESK. Here the CDR3 reads CASSHPGQGRGRVSYEQYF. The full variable domain, with the rest looked up from reference TRBV14 and TRBJ2-7, is EAGVTQFPSHSVIEKGQTVTLRCDPISGHDNLYWYRRVMGKEIKFLLHFVKESKQDESGMPNNRFLAERTGGTYSTLKVQPAELEDSGVYFCASSHPGQGRGRVSYEQYFGPGTRLTVT.

CDR3 loop: CASSSTGGDAEAFF. This rearrangement joins TRBV12-3 or TRBV12-4 to TRBJ1-1; TCRdb returns TRBD1, unconfirmable since there is no DNA. This CDR3 comprises 14 residues.

The gene calls are TRBV11-2 and TRBJ2-3. Germline V gene sequence: CDR1 SGHAT, CDR2 FQNNGV. This CDR3 contains 15 residues. The CDR3 loop is CASSLGGRNTDTQYF.

The chain has TRBV9 and TRBJ2-1; without DNA, the TCRdb call of TRBD2 cannot be checked. CDR1 and CDR2 from the germline V gene are SGDLS and YYNGEE. This CDR3 contains 14 residues. CDR3 in amino acids: CASSVVDSDNEQFF.

This chain uses TRBV20-1 with TRBJ2-4; TCRdb's assignment of TRBD1 cannot be checked, as there is no DNA. CDR1 and CDR2 (germline): DFQATT, SNEGSKA (reference sequence). The CDR3 loop spans 14 amino acids. The CDR3: CSALKTEGKNIQYF.

The V call is TRBV28, the J call TRBJ1-4; TCRdb calls TRBD1, which cannot be checked without DNA. CDR1 MDHEN and CDR2 SYDVKM come from the germline V gene. CDR3 length equals 13 residues. CDR3: CASDPGAGGLLFF. The whole variable domain, filled in from reference TRBV28 and TRBJ1-4, reads DVKVTQSSRYLVKRTGEKVFLECVQDMDHENMFWYRQDPGLGLRLIYFSYDVKMKEKGDIPEGYSVSREKKERFSLILESASTNQTSMYLCASDPGAGGLLFFGSGTQLSVL.

This chain uses TRBV28 with TRBJ1-2; the TCRdb D gene call, TRBD1, has no DNA to confirm it. The CDR3 consists of 14 residues. The germline CDR1 and CDR2 sequences are MDHEN and SYDVKM. The CDR3 spells CASATGTNYYGYTF.

The V call is TRBV9, the J call TRBJ2-2; absent DNA, TCRdb's TRBD1 call cannot be checked. This CDR3 contains 15 residues. Germline V lookup: CDR1 SGDLS, CDR2 YYNGEE. The CDR3 sequence: CASSPAGGYTGELFF.

V gene TRBV7-9 combines with J gene TRBJ2-7. This CDR3 spans 15 amino acids. Germline assignment: CDR1 SEHNR and CDR2 FQNEAQ (reference sequence). The CDR3 loop reads CASSLASQLTYEQYF.

J is TRBJ1-2 and V is TRBV2. CDR3 length: 16 residues. Germline lookup yields CDR1 SNHLY and CDR2 FYNNEI. The CDR3 protein is CASSDVPDLNYYGYTF.

J is TRBJ1-1 and V is TRBV7-2. Germline loops: CDR1 SGHTA, CDR2 FQGNSA. There are 13 residues in the CDR3. The CDR3 reads CASSLGWNTEAFF.

V usage is TRBV19 and J usage is TRBJ2-1; TCRdb lists TRBD1, though no DNA is available to test this call. Germline CDR1 is LNHDA and CDR2 is SQIVND (reference sequence). The length of the CDR3 is 16 residues. CDR3 sequence: CASSPGEVFSYNEQFF.

The rearrangement joins TRBV10-3 to TRBJ1-3. Germline CDR1 is ENHRY and CDR2 is SYGVKD. CDR3 length: 17 residues. CDR3 sequence reads: CAISESSSSSSGNTIYF.

The chain is built from TRBV5-6 and TRBJ2-2. The germline gives CDR1 SGHDT, CDR2 YYEEEE. The CDR3 contains 14 residues. The CDR3 spells CASSTRANTGELFF.